This TCR beta chain was recorded in a study of cytomegalovirus exposure and HLA in healthy donors. The PCR used 60 Vbeta and 13 Jbeta primers. The protocol was immunoSEQ multiplex PCR, while the TCRdb copy is restricted to in-frame clones and leaves out a portion. The repertoire includes about 160,000 clones, 76% of them detected once, and approximately 1.4% sits in the top ten. The length of the CDR3 is 15 residues. V lost 3 bases and J lost 6; bases outside the gene matches: 5. Germline CDR1 reads KGHSH; CDR2 reads LQKENI. This receptor was taken from a man between 60 and 75 years old in good health and CMV-seronegative. Sequencing used PBMCs. The chain links TRBV18 to TRBJ1-4; 9 nucleotides match TRBD1. This CDR3 reads CASSPRTGVDEKLFF. Here the CDR3 DNA reads TGTGCCAGCTCACCCCGGACAGGGGTCGATGAAAAACTGTTTTTT. The full variable domain, rest sourced from reference TRBV18 and TRBJ1-4, is NAGVMQNPRHLVRRRGQEARLRCSPMKGHSHVYWYRQLPEEGLKFMVYLQKENIIDESGMPKERFSAEFPKEGPSILRIQQVVRGDSAAYFCASSPRTGVDEKLFFGSGTQLSVL.